The following is a TCR beta chain sequence with its context. Its specificity is unknown. J gave up 4 bases and V 5 bases, and 5 bases lay outside the gene matches. The CDR3 length is 15 residues. Germline V lookup: CDR1 MDHEN, CDR2 SYDVKM. The data were obtained in a study of T cells in localized non-small cell lung cancer. Measured with immunoSEQ multiplex PCR; TCRdb has only the in-frame clones, and not every one. The sample lists about 36,000 clones, 87% occurring once. General observations from the study: Investigators sequenced only a single tumor region, leaving heterogeneity possible.

This sample comprised peripheral blood, obtained before any cancer treatment. The V gene is TRBV28, the J gene TRBJ2-7, with TRBD2 matching 13 bases. The source of this sequence is a woman aged 35-75 years with stage I lung adenocarcinoma. For the CDR3, the DNA is TGTGCCAGCAGTCCGGGGACTAGCGGGGCTTACGAGCAGTACTTC. Its protein is CASSPGTSGAYEQYF.